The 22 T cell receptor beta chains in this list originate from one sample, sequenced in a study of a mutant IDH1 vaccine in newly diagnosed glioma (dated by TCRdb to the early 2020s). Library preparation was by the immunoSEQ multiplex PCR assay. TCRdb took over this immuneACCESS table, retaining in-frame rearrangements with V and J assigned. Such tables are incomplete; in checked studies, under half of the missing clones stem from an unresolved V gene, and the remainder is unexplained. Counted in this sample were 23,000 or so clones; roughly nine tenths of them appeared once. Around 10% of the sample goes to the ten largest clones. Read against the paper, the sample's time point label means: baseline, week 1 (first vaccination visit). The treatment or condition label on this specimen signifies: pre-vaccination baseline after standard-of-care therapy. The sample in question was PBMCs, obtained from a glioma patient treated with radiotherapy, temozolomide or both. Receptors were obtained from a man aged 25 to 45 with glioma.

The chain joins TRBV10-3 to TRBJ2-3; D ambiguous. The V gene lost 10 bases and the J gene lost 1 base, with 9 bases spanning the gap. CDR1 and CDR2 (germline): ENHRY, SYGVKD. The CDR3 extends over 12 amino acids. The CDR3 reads CATRRGTDTQYF. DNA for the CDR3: TGTGCCACCCGACGGGGCACAGATACGCAGTATTTT.

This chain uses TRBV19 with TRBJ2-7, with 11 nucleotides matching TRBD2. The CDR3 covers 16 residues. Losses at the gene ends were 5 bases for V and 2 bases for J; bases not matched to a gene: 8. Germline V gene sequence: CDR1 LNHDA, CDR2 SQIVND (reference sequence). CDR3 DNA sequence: TGTGCCAGTAGTTTACTAGCGGGAGACGGGCCCTACGAGCAGTACTTC. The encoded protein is CASSLLAGDGPYEQYF.

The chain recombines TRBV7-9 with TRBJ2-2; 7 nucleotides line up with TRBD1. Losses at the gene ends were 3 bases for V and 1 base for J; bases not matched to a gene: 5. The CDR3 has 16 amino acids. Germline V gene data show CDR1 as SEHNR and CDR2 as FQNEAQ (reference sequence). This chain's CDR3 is CASSFDRAKNTGELFF. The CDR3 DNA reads TGTGCCAGCAGCTTCGACAGGGCAAAGAACACCGGGGAGCTGTTTTTT.

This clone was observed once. The CDR3 loop is CASSLDYRRTGNTIYF. The DNA of the CDR3 is TGTGCCAGCAGCTTAGATTATCGGCGTACGGGAAACACCATATATTTT. The genes are TRBV11-2 and TRBJ1-3; D is unresolved. V lost 0 bases to trimming and J lost 4 bases, with 13 bases between them. The CDR3 has 16 residues. The V gene's germline CDR1 is SGHAT and CDR2 FQNNGV.

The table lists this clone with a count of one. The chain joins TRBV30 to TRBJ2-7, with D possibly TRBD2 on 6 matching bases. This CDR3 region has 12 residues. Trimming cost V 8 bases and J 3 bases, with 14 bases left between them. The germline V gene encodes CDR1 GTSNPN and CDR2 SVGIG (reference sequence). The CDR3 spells CAVELGGYEQYF. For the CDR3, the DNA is TGTGCCGTAGAGCTGGGAGGCTACGAGCAGTACTTC.

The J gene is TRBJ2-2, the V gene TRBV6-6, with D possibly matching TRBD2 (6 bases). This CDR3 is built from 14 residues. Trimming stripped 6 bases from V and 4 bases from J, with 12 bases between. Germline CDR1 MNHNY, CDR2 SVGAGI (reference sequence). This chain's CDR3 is CASSKGLLTGELFF. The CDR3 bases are TGTGCCAGCAGCAAGGGACTTCTCACCGGGGAGCTGTTTTTT.

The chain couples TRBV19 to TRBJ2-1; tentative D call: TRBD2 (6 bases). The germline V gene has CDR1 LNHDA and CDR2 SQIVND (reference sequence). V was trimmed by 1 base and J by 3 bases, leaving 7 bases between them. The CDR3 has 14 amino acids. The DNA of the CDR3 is TGTGCCAGTAGTATAGGCGGGGACTACAATGAGCAGTTCTTC. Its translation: CASSIGGDYNEQFF.

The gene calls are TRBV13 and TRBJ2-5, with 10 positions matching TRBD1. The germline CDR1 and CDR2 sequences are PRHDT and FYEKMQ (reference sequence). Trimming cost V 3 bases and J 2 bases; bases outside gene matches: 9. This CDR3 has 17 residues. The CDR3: CASSFYTGTGDQETQYF. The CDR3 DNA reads TGTGCCAGCAGCTTTTACACCGGGACAGGGGATCAAGAGACCCAGTACTTC. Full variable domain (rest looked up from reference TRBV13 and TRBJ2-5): AAGVIQSPRHLIKEKRETATLKCYPIPRHDTVYWYQQGPGQDPQFLISFYEKMQSDKGSIPDRFSAQQFSDYHSELNMSSLELGDSALYFCASSFYTGTGDQETQYFGPGTRLLVL.

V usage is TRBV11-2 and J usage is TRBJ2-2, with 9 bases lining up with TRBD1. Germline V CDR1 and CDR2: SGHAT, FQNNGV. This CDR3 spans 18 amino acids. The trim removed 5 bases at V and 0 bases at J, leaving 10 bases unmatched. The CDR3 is CASSPRPGTGPNTGELFF. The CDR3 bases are TGTGCCAGCAGCCCCCGCCCGGGGACAGGGCCGAACACCGGGGAGCTGTTTTTT.

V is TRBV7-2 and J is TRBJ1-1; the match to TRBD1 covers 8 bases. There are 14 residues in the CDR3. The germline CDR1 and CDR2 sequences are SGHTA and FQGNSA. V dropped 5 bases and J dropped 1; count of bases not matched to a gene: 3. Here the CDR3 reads CASSRGQGNTEAFF. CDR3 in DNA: TGTGCCAGCAGCCGAGGACAGGGGAACACTGAAGCTTTCTTT.

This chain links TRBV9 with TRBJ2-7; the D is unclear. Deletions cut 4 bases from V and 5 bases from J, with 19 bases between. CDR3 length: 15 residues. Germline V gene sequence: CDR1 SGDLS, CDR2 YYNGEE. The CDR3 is CASSTSVTDGDEQYF. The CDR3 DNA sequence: TGTGCCAGCAGCACCTCCGTGACGGACGGTGACGAGCAGTACTTC. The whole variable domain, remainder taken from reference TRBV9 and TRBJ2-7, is DSGVTQTPKHLITATGQRVTLRCSPRSGDLSVYWYQQSLDQGLQFLIQYYNGEERAKGNILERFSAQQFPDLHSELNLSSLELGDSALYFCASSTSVTDGDEQYFGPGTRLTVT.

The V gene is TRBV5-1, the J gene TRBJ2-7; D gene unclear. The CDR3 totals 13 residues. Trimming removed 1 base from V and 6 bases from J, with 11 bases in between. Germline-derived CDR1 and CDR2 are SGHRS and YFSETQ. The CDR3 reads CASSLNGISEQYF. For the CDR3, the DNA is TGCGCCAGCAGCTTGAATGGTATTAGCGAGCAGTACTTC.

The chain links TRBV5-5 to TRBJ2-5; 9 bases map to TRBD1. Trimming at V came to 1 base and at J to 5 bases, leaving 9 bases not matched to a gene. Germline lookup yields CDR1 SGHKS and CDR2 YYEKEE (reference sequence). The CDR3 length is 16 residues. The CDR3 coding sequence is TGTGCCAGCAGCTTGACCGGGACAGGGAGTCGGGAGACCCAGTACTTC. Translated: CASSLTGTGSRETQYF.

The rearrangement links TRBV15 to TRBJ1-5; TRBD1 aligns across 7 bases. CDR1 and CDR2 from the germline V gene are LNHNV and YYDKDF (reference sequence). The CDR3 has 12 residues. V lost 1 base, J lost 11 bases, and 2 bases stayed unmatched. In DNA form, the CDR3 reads TGTGCCACCAGCAGAGTAGGGGGCACCCAGCATTTT. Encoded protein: CATSRVGGTQHF.

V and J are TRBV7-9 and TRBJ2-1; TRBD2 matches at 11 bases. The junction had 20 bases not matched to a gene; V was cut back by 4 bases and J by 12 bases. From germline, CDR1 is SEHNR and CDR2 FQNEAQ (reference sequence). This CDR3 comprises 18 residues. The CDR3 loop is CASSSSSGRTAPFFRQFF. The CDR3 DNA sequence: TGTGCCAGCAGCTCCTCTAGCGGGAGGACCGCCCCATTCTTTCGGCAGTTCTTC.

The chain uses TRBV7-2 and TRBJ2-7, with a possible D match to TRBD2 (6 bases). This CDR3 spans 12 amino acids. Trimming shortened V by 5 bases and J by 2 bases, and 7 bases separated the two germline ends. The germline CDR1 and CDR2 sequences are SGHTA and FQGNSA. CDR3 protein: CASSPGAYEQYF. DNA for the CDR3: TGTGCCAGCAGCCCGGGAGCCTACGAGCAGTACTTC.

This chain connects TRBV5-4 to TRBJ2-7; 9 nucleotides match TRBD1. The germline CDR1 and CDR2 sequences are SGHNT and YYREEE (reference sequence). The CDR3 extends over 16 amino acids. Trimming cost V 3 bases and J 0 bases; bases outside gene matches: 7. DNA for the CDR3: TGTGCCAGCAGCTCCGGGACAGGGACCCGCTCCTACGAGCAGTACTTC. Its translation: CASSSGTGTRSYEQYF.

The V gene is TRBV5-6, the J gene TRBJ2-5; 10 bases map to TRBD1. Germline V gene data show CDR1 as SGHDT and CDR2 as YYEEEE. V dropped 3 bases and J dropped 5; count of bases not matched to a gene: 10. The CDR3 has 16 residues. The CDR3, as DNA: TGTGCCAGCAGCTCGGACAGGGGGGACGGTTTGGAGACCCAGTACTTC. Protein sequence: CASSSDRGDGLETQYF.

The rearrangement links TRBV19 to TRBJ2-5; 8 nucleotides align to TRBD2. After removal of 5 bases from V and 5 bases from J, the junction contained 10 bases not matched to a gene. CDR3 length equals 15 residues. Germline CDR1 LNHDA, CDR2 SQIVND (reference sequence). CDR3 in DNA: TGTGCCAGTAGTCCACTGAGCGGGAGTCAGGAGACCCAGTACTTC. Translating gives CASSPLSGSQETQYF.

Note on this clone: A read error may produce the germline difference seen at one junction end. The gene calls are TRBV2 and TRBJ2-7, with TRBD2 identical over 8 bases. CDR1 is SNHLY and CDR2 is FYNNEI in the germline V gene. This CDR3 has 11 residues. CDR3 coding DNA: TGTGCCAGCAGTGCCGAGGAACTAGCGGACTTC. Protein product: CASSAEELADF. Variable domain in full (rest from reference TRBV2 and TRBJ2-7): EPEVTQTPSHQVTQMGQEVILRCVPISNHLYFYWYRQILGQKVEFLVSFYNNEISEKSEIFDDQFSVERPDGSNFTLKIRSTKLEDSAMYFCASSAEELADFGPGTRLTVT.

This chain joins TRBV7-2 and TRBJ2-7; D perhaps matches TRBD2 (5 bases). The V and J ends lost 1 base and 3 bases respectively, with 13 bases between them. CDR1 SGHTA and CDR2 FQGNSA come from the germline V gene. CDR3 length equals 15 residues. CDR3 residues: CASSLGRGNGYEQYF. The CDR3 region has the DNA TGTGCCAGCAGCTTAGGTCGGGGAAATGGCTACGAGCAGTACTTC.

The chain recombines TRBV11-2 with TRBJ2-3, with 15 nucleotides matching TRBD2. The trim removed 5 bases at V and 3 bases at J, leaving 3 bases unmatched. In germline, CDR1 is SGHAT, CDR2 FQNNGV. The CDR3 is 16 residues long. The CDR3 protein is CASSRTSGRGTDTQYF. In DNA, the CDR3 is TGTGCCAGCAGCCGGACTAGCGGGAGGGGGACAGATACGCAGTATTTT. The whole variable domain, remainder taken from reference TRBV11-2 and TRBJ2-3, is EAGVAQSPRYKIIEKRQSVAFWCNPISGHATLYWYQQILGQGPKLLIQFQNNGVVDDSQLPKDRFSAERLKGVDSTLKIQPAKLEDSAVYLCASSRTSGRGTDTQYFGPGTRLTVL.